Sequencing of this TCR beta chain was carried out in a study of regulatory T cells in long-lasting Graves disease. For TCR beta, libraries came from iRepertoire HTBI primers and Arm-PCR of CDR3 regions. TCRdb processed the multiplex PCR reads anew with MiXCR; each CDR3 protein has one entry. This table holds approximately 400,000 distinct CDR3 sequences, under 15% found once. Time point of the sample: newly diagnosed GD, antithyroid drugs for less than 3 months. The TCR library used RNA extracted from PBMCs. EDTA tubes were used for drawing around 8.2 milliliters of peripheral blood. The CDR3 loop spans 14 amino acids. Germline V CDR1 and CDR2: MNHEY, SMNVEV (reference sequence). The same sample was also used in a study of T cells in Graves' hyperthyroidism and ophthalmopathy.

The source of this sequence is a woman under 40 with Graves disease. Sequenced material: peripheral blood mononuclear cells (PBMCs), taken at new diagnosis, from a patient treated with antithyroid drugs. V is TRBV27 and J is TRBJ2-1, with TRBD1 matching over 8 bases. The better agreement between TRBJ2-7 and the DNA end casts doubt on the J call. The CDR3 region has the DNA TGTGCCACCCGTGCCCCAGGGGGCAACAACGAGCAGTACTTC. It codes for CATRAPGGNNEQYF.